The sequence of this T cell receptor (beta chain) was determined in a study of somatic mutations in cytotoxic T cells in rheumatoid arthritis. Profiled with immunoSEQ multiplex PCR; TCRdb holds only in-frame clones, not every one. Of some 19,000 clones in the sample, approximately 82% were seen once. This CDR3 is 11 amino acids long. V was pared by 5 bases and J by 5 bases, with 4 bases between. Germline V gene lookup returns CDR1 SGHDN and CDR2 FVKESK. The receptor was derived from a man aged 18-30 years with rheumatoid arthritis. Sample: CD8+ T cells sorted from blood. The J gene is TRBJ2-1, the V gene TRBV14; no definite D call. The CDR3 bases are TGTGCCAGCAGCTCGAACAATGAGCAGTTCTTC. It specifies CASSSNNEQFF.